The next 22 T cell receptor beta chains were all read from a single sample in a study of T-cell reconstitution after alpha-beta-depleted transplantation in children. Unique molecular identifiers were built into the TCRbeta library. Each CDR3 protein gets one entry after TCRdb re-called the PCR reads with MiXCR. The sample comprises approximately 290,000 distinct CDR3 sequences, around 10% of which are singletons, and about 25% rests with the top ten. Material: peripheral blood, obtained 180 days after TCRalphabeta/CD19-depleted stem cell transplant. Receptors originate from a male patient aged 2 to 10 who had a stem cell transplant for chronic granulomatous disease, so the T cells may come from the graft donor.

A note on this clonotype: A read error may explain this, as a much larger clone is one base away. The chain couples TRBV5-1 to TRBJ2-1, with D uncertain. The germline gives CDR1 SGHRS, CDR2 YFSETQ. This CDR3 contains 15 residues. With 0 bases removed from V and 5 bases from J, the gap between germline ends came to 12 bases. CDR3 sequence (DNA): TGCGCCAGCAGCTTGGTGTCCTCTGGAGACAATGAGCAGTTCTTC. Protein: CASSLVSSGDNEQFF. The full variable domain, completed using reference TRBV5-1 and TRBJ2-1, is KAGVTQTPRYLIKTRGQQVTLSCSPISGHRSVSWYQQTPGQGLQFLFEYFSETQRNKGNFPGRFSGRQFSNSRSEMNVSTLELGDSALYLCASSLVSSGDNEQFFGPGTRLTVL.

V usage is TRBV29-1 and J usage is TRBJ2-7; TRBD2 matches at 10 bases. J lost 2 bases, V lost 8 bases, and 6 bases had no gene match. CDR1 and CDR2 from the germline V gene are SQVTM and ANQGSEA. This CDR3 contains 13 residues. CDR3 in amino acids: CSIRTSGTYEQYF. DNA for the CDR3: TGCAGCATCCGGACTAGCGGAACCTACGAGCAGTACTTC.

This clonotype was recorded many times. This chain connects TRBV5-5 to TRBJ2-3; the D gene is possibly TRBD1 (6 bases). CDR1 is SGHKS and CDR2 is YYEKEE in the germline V gene (reference sequence). The CDR3 contains 18 residues. The V and J ends lost 0 bases and 3 bases respectively, with 20 bases between them. The CDR3 here is CASSLVASGTKTTDTQYF. Here the CDR3 DNA reads TGTGCCAGCAGCTTGGTCGCGTCCGGGACAAAGACGACAGATACGCAGTATTTT. Full variable domain (missing parts from reference TRBV5-5 and TRBJ2-3): DAGVTQSPTHLIKTRGQQVTLRCSPISGHKSVSWYQQVLGQGPQFIFQYYEKEERGRGNFPDRFSARQFPNYSSELNVNALLLGDSALYLCASSLVASGTKTTDTQYFGPGTRLTVL.

This clonotype was seen repeatedly, ten times or more. This chain links TRBV12-3 or TRBV12-4 with TRBJ2-7, with 7 bases fitting TRBD2. The CDR3 length is 14 residues. Germline trimming cut 5 bases from V and 0 bases from J; bases unmatched to any gene: 4. The CDR3 region has the DNA TGTGCCAGCAGTCTCAGCGGGACCTCCTACGAGCAGTACTTC. Its translation: CASSLSGTSYEQYF.

As to this clonotype: A much larger clone differs by one base, so this may be a read error. The CDR3 region has the DNA TGTGCCAGCTCACCCCAAACTTACGGCACTGAAGCTTTCTTT. Protein product: CASSPQTYGTEAFF. The chain carries TRBV18 and TRBJ1-1; D remains ambiguous. Trimming cost V 3 bases and J 4 bases, with 12 bases left between them. This CDR3 comprises 14 residues. The germline gives CDR1 KGHSH, CDR2 LQKENI.

This clonotype was counted ten times or more. CDR3: CSVRQLNEKLFF. The CDR3 DNA is TGCAGCGTTAGACAGCTAAATGAAAAACTGTTTTTT. This sequence joins TRBV29-1 and TRBJ1-4, with D possibly matching TRBD1 (5 bases). The CDR3 runs to 12 residues. Trimming shortened V by 5 bases and J by 5 bases, and 9 bases separated the two germline ends. CDR1 and CDR2 (germline): SQVTM, ANQGSEA.

This clonotype has only a few counts. The chain uses TRBV5-4 and TRBJ2-3; 15 nucleotides line up with TRBD2. The CDR3 is 16 amino acids. CDR1 SGHNT and CDR2 YYREEE come from the germline V gene (reference sequence). The V and J ends lost 4 bases and 3 bases, in that order; junction bases with no gene match: 3. Here the CDR3 reads CASSTGTSGRTDTQYF. DNA of the CDR3: TGTGCCAGCAGCACCGGGACTAGCGGGAGGACAGATACGCAGTATTTT.

This clonotype was seen repeatedly, ten times or more. The chain is built from TRBV5-4 and TRBJ2-5; TRBD2 aligns across 14 bases. Germline CDR1 reads SGHNT; CDR2 reads YYREEE (reference sequence). Trimming took 0 bases from V and 5 from J; bases not matched to a gene: 9. CDR3 length: 18 residues. This chain's CDR3 is CASSLGGTSGRKGETQYF. The CDR3 nucleotides read TGTGCCAGCAGCTTGGGTGGGACTAGCGGGAGAAAAGGGGAGACCCAGTACTTC.

This clonotype was seen repeatedly, ten times or more. V usage is TRBV5-4 and J usage is TRBJ2-2, with D maybe TRBD1 (6 bases). The CDR3 contains 13 residues. CDR1 and CDR2 (germline): SGHNT, YYREEE (reference sequence). The V gene lost 5 bases and the J gene lost 6 bases, with 11 bases spanning the gap. In nucleotides, the CDR3 is TGTGCCAGCAGTCCACAGGGCGCCGGGGAGCTGTTTTTT. Translation: CASSPQGAGELFF.

This clonotype was observed at least ten times. Written as DNA, the CDR3 is TGTGCCAGCAGCTCACTAGCGGCCAGGGAGCAGTTCTTC. Its translation: CASSSLAAREQFF. J is TRBJ2-1 and V is TRBV28; TRBD2 matches 8 bases. The V segment lost 6 bases and the J segment 10 bases; nucleotides outside the gene matches: 8. Germline V gene data show CDR1 as MDHEN and CDR2 as SYDVKM. The length of the CDR3 is 13 residues. Drawing the rest from reference TRBV28 and TRBJ2-1, the complete variable domain is DVKVTQSSRYLVKRTGEKVFLECVQDMDHENMFWYRQDPGLGLRLIYFSYDVKMKEKGDIPEGYSVSREKKERFSLILESASTNQTSMYLCASSSLAAREQFFGPGTRLTVL.

The chain links TRBV14 to TRBJ2-2, with D unclear. The CDR3 loop spans 15 amino acids. V was trimmed by 1 base and J by 1 base, leaving 7 bases between them. Germline CDR1 reads SGHDN; CDR2 reads FVKESK. The CDR3 DNA reads TGTGCCAGCAGCCAAGGTCAGGTGAACACCGGGGAGCTGTTTTTT. Its protein is CASSQGQVNTGELFF.

Many counts were recorded for this clonotype. This chain uses TRBV6-5 with TRBJ1-1, with TRBD1 as a possible D gene (5 bases). From germline, CDR1 is MNHEY and CDR2 SVGAGI. CDR3 length: 16 residues. V was shortened by 2 bases and J by 5 bases, with 18 bases between the two germline ends. The CDR3 spells CASSYGRVSGGTEAFF. The CDR3 coding sequence is TGTGCCAGCAGTTACGGACGGGTCTCCGGGGGTACTGAAGCTTTCTTT.

This clonotype has ten or more counts. The chain joins TRBV7-8 to TRBJ2-7; the D gene is possibly TRBD1 (5 bases). Germline values: CDR1 SGHVS, CDR2 FQNEAQ. Trimming stripped 1 base from V and 6 bases from J, with 28 bases between. This CDR3 has 19 amino acids. In DNA, the CDR3 is TGTGCCAGCAGCTTAGTCGCGCCCGGGCAAGGGATAGGGGTTTTCGAGCAGTACTTC. Residues: CASSLVAPGQGIGVFEQYF. The full variable domain, rest sourced from reference TRBV7-8 and TRBJ2-7, is GAGVSQSPRYKVAKRGQDVALRCDPISGHVSLFWYQQALGQGPEFLTYFQNEAQLDKSGLPSDRFFAERPEGSVSTLKIQRTQQEDSAVYLCASSLVAPGQGIGVFEQYFGPGTRLTVT.

This clonotype has ten or more counts. Written as DNA, the CDR3 is TGTGCCAGCACCCCATTGGGGGGGGCTAGCGGGGAGCTGTTTTTT. This encodes CASTPLGGASGELFF. The chain joins TRBV7-9 to TRBJ2-2; maybe TRBD2 (7 bases). V lost 7 bases, J lost 7 bases, and 19 bases lay in between. Germline V gene sequence: CDR1 SEHNR, CDR2 FQNEAQ (reference sequence). This CDR3 is built from 15 residues.

This clonotype was counted ten times or more. This rearrangement joins TRBV29-1 to TRBJ2-3; D unresolved. V was shortened by 3 bases and J by 2 bases, with 6 bases between the two germline ends. CDR1 and CDR2 (germline): SQVTM, ANQGSEA. The CDR3 extends over 12 amino acids. Here the CDR3 DNA reads TGCAGCGTTGATAGGGTCACAGATACGCAGTATTTT. Its protein is CSVDRVTDTQYF.

In this sample, this clonotype turned up many times. The J gene is TRBJ2-5, the V gene TRBV20-1; 8 bases line up with TRBD1. The CDR3 runs to 19 residues. From germline, CDR1 is DFQATT and CDR2 SNEGSKA (reference sequence). J lost 2 bases, V lost 3 bases, and 20 bases had no gene match. The CDR3 nucleotides are TGCAGTGCTAGTCCCCGAGGGACAGGTTCGAGACGGTATCAAGAGACCCAGTACTTC. The encoded protein is CSASPRGTGSRRYQETQYF.

There are many counts of this clonotype. The chain uses TRBV7-9 and TRBJ2-3; a weak D match, TRBD2 (6 bases). From germline, CDR1 is SEHNR and CDR2 FQNEAQ (reference sequence). The CDR3 extends over 17 amino acids. The V end was cut by 1 base, the J end by 3 bases, with 17 bases between. This chain's CDR3 is CASSLGEERELTDTQYF. CDR3 DNA: TGTGCCAGCAGCTTAGGAGAAGAACGGGAGCTGACAGATACGCAGTATTTT.

This clonotype occurred many times. The chain joins TRBV4-2 to TRBJ2-1, with 14 bases lining up with TRBD2. Germline CDR1 reads LGHNA; CDR2 reads YNFKEQ. V was pared by 4 bases and J by 0 bases, with 17 bases of the junction left unmatched. This CDR3 contains 22 residues. In DNA form, the CDR3 reads TGTGCCAGCAGCCCTATTACCGGGACTAGCGGGAGATCGACCTACTCCTACAATGAGCAGTTCTTC. Translated: CASSPITGTSGRSTYSYNEQFF.

This clonotype was recorded many times. V usage is TRBV12-3 or TRBV12-4 and J usage is TRBJ2-2; the D is unclear. Trimming shortened V by 0 bases and J by 4 bases, and 9 bases separated the two germline ends. This CDR3 is 15 amino acids long. CDR3 in DNA: TGTGCCAGCAGTTTAGCTATTCGGAGCACCGGGGAGCTGTTTTTT. This gives the protein CASSLAIRSTGELFF.

This clonotype was counted ten times or more. The chain couples TRBV20-1 to TRBJ2-7; weak D call: TRBD1 (6 bases). The CDR3 has 12 residues. The germline CDR1 and CDR2 sequences are DFQATT and SNEGSKA (reference sequence). V was trimmed by 5 bases and J by 1 base, leaving 9 bases between them. The CDR3 DNA is TGCAGTGCTTTGACAGGTTCCTACGAGCAGTACTTC. Translated: CSALTGSYEQYF.

This clonotype was picked up many times. The chain uses TRBV9 and TRBJ2-3, with 7 positions matching TRBD1. The CDR3 contains 20 residues. Trimming cost V 3 bases and J 1 base; bases outside gene matches: 20. Germline lookup yields CDR1 SGDLS and CDR2 YYNGEE. The CDR3 DNA is TGTGCCAGCAGCGCTCCCAAGGCTGGGTCGGACACAGGGGGCACAGATACGCAGTATTTT. Translating gives CASSAPKAGSDTGGTDTQYF. The full variable domain, rest sourced from reference TRBV9 and TRBJ2-3, is DSGVTQTPKHLITATGQRVTLRCSPRSGDLSVYWYQQSLDQGLQFLIQYYNGEERAKGNILERFSAQQFPDLHSELNLSSLELGDSALYFCASSAPKAGSDTGGTDTQYFGPGTRLTVL.

This clonotype was seen ten or more times. The chain joins TRBV20-1 to TRBJ1-4; D gene ambiguous. Germline CDR1 is DFQATT and CDR2 is SNEGSKA (reference sequence). V gave up 0 bases and J gave up 6 bases, with 2 bases separating them. CDR3 size: 11 residues. The CDR3 nucleotides read TGCAGTGCTAGAGATGATGAAAAACTGTTTTTT. It codes for CSARDDEKLFF.